This passage covers 32 T cell receptor beta chains from one sample sequenced in a study of blood T cell repertoires in COVID-19. Method: immunoSEQ multiplex PCR; TCRdb's copy keeps in-frame clones and lacks some. The sample has some 130,000 clones, around 88% seen once. Sequences were obtained from peripheral blood. The receptors were gathered from a woman aged 45 to 65 who had recovered from COVID-19.

This clone was seen once. This rearrangement joins TRBV7-2 to TRBJ2-1; 7 nucleotides line up with TRBD1. The CDR3 extends over 14 amino acids. Germline V lookup: CDR1 SGHTA, CDR2 FQGNSA. V was pared by 2 bases and J by 7 bases, with 5 bases of the junction left unmatched. Written as DNA, the CDR3 is TGTGCCAGCAGCTTAAGTCTACAGGGGAATGAGCAGTTCTTC. It translates to CASSLSLQGNEQFF.

The CDR3 DNA reads as TGTGCCAGCAGTACCCCGGGACAGGGAGCCTACGAGCAGTACTTC. Protein: CASSTPGQGAYEQYF. This sequence joins TRBV6-6 and TRBJ2-7, with 9 bases matching TRBD1. V lost 5 bases, J lost 2 bases, and 7 bases stayed unmatched. Looked up from germline, CDR1 is MNHNY and CDR2 is SVGAGI (reference sequence). The CDR3 is made up of 15 amino acids.

The chain combines TRBV11-2 with TRBJ2-2, with 8 positions matching TRBD1. This CDR3 has 16 residues. The J segment lost 6 bases and the V segment lost 1 base, leaving 7 bases of the junction unmatched. CDR1 SGHAT and CDR2 FQNNGV come from the germline V gene. Here the CDR3 reads CASSLVRQGAAGELFF. As DNA, the CDR3 is TGTGCCAGCAGCTTAGTGAGGCAGGGGGCAGCCGGGGAGCTGTTTTTT. The full variable domain, its missing parts supplied by reference TRBV11-2 and TRBJ2-2, is EAGVAQSPRYKIIEKRQSVAFWCNPISGHATLYWYQQILGQGPKLLIQFQNNGVVDDSQLPKDRFSAERLKGVDSTLKIQPAKLEDSAVYLCASSLVRQGAAGELFFGEGSRLTVL.

The V and J genes are TRBV28 and TRBJ1-1, with D perhaps TRBD1 (5 bases). The ends were cut back, 2 bases at V and 7 bases at J, with 17 bases in the middle. The CDR3 runs to 15 residues. The germline gives CDR1 MDHEN, CDR2 SYDVKM. For the CDR3, the DNA is TGTGCCAGCAGTTTAAGATCCCAGGGCGGGGTTGAAGCTTTCTTT. Its translation: CASSLRSQGGVEAFF.

This chain joins TRBV5-1 and TRBJ2-3, with TRBD1 as a possible D gene (5 bases). Trimming stripped 1 base from V and 2 bases from J, with 11 bases between. This CDR3 spans 15 amino acids. Looked up from germline, CDR1 is SGHRS and CDR2 is YFSETQ. DNA of the CDR3: TGCGCCAGCAGCTTGAGTACAGGCACCACAGATACGCAGTATTTT. Amino acids: CASSLSTGTTDTQYF.

V usage is TRBV15 and J usage is TRBJ1-2; 7 nucleotides match TRBD1. J lost 8 bases, V lost 0 bases, and 3 bases had no gene match. Germline lookup yields CDR1 LNHNV and CDR2 YYDKDF (reference sequence). The CDR3 contains 13 residues. CDR3: CATSRDGTEGYTF. Written as DNA, the CDR3 is TGTGCCACCAGCAGAGATGGGACAGAAGGCTACACCTTC.

This chain joins TRBV7-2 and TRBJ2-1; perhaps TRBD1 as D (6 bases). Per germline, CDR1 SGHTA and CDR2 FQGNSA. The CDR3 is made up of 16 amino acids. V was shortened by 2 bases and J by 6 bases, with 17 bases between the two germline ends. The CDR3: CASSLLTGIVSNEQFF. The CDR3, as DNA: TGTGCCAGCAGCTTATTAACAGGGATAGTCAGCAATGAGCAGTTCTTC.

V gene TRBV7-2 combines with J gene TRBJ2-7, with a possible D match to TRBD2 (6 bases). CDR1 and CDR2 (germline): SGHTA, FQGNSA. This CDR3 has 14 residues. The V and J ends lost 2 bases and 2 bases respectively, with 10 bases between them. DNA of the CDR3: TGTGCCAGCAGCTTAAGTCGGGGGACCTACGAGCAGTACTTC. Translation gives CASSLSRGTYEQYF.

This chain links TRBV11-2 with TRBJ1-1, with 9 bases that match TRBD1. V lost 5 bases and J lost 0; bases outside the gene matches: 4. Germline V gene lookup returns CDR1 SGHAT and CDR2 FQNNGV. The CDR3 contains 15 residues. The CDR3 region has the DNA TGTGCCAGCAGCCGAGGGACAGGGCTGAACACTGAAGCTTTCTTT. Translation: CASSRGTGLNTEAFF.

The chain carries TRBV18 and TRBJ1-6; perhaps TRBD1 as D (5 bases). V was pared by 2 bases and J by 8 bases, with 10 bases between. The CDR3 is 14 residues long. CDR1 is KGHSH, CDR2 LQKENI, per germline. The CDR3 DNA reads as TGTGCCAGCTCACCATCAGGGAAGGATTCACCCCTCCACTTT. This translates into CASSPSGKDSPLHF.

The chain couples TRBV10-2 to TRBJ2-2, with D possibly matching TRBD2 (5 bases). CDR1 is WSHSY, CDR2 SAAADI, per germline. CDR3 size: 14 residues. Trimming left V 6 bases short and J 2 bases short, with 10 bases between. The CDR3 is CASSPLANTGELFF. CDR3 bases: TGCGCCAGCAGCCCTCTAGCTAACACCGGGGAGCTGTTTTTT.

This clone was seen more than once but under ten times. The chain is built from TRBV12-2 and TRBJ1-4; the table calls TRBD1, which could not be checked here. TRBV12-2 constitutes a pseudogene. This CDR3 comprises 15 residues. For the CDR3, the DNA is TGTGCAAGTCGCTTGAGTTTACAGGGGAATGAAAAACTGTTTTTT. This gives the protein CASRLSLQGNEKLFF.

The rearrangement links TRBV6-5 to TRBJ1-5, with 8 bases fitting TRBD1. The CDR3 consists of 15 residues. Germline loops: CDR1 MNHEY, CDR2 SVGAGI. J gave up 6 bases and V 6 bases, and 10 bases lay outside the gene matches. The CDR3 reads CASSPGQGGAQPQHF. The CDR3 region has the DNA TGTGCCAGCAGCCCCGGACAGGGTGGAGCTCAGCCCCAGCATTTT.

This clone was recorded a few times. CDR3 amino acids: CASSYRATSYNEQFF. The CDR3 DNA sequence: TGTGCCAGCTCATACAGGGCCACCTCCTACAATGAGCAGTTCTTC. The rearrangement uses TRBV18 and TRBJ2-1; maybe TRBD1 (6 bases). This CDR3 has 15 amino acids. The germline V gene has CDR1 KGHSH and CDR2 LQKENI. Trimming removed 5 bases at V and 0 bases at J, with 11 bases between.

DNA of the CDR3: TGCGCCAGCAGCTTGGGACCGGGACAGGGGCGGGAGCAGTACTTC. It specifies CASSLGPGQGREQYF. The chain carries TRBV5-1 and TRBJ2-7, with 10 bases aligning to TRBD1. Trimming at V came to 0 bases and at J to 7 bases, leaving 7 bases not matched to a gene. CDR3 length: 15 residues. Germline V gives CDR1 SGHRS, CDR2 YFSETQ.

The chain combines TRBV5-1 with TRBJ1-4, with unresolved D. Germline V gene data show CDR1 as SGHRS and CDR2 as YFSETQ. CDR3 length: 13 residues. V lost 4 bases and J lost 7, with 11 bases in between. The CDR3 sequence is CASSPEFGEKLFF. The CDR3 DNA follows: TGCGCCAGCAGCCCGGAGTTCGGTGAAAAACTGTTTTTT.

The genes are TRBV30 and TRBJ2-3; D unresolved. Germline lookup yields CDR1 GTSNPN and CDR2 SVGIG (reference sequence). The CDR3 is 11 residues long. The ends were cut back, 0 bases at V and 6 bases at J, with 4 bases in the middle. This CDR3 is CAWSVLDTQYF. CDR3 bases: TGTGCCTGGAGTGTACTCGATACGCAGTATTTT.

The rearrangement joins TRBV10-3 to TRBJ1-2; the D gene is possibly TRBD1 (6 bases). The V end lost 0 bases, the J end lost 1 base, and 15 bases lay between the germline ends. This CDR3 contains 17 residues. The germline V gene has CDR1 ENHRY and CDR2 SYGVKD. The CDR3 nucleotides read TGTGCCATCAGTGAGTCGCCCGCCGGGGGGCTTAACTATGGCTACACCTTC. Its translation: CAISESPAGGLNYGYTF.

The chain joins TRBV6-5 to TRBJ1-1, with D possibly TRBD1 on 6 matching bases. Germline CDR1 and CDR2: MNHEY and SVGAGI. V lost 2 bases to trimming and J lost 3 bases, with 10 bases between them. This CDR3 contains 14 residues. CDR3 sequence reads: CASSYEGGHTEAFF. The CDR3 DNA is TGTGCCAGCAGTTACGAGGGGGGGCACACTGAAGCTTTCTTT.

V and J are TRBV14 and TRBJ1-1; D gene uncertain. The CDR3 consists of 14 residues. Germline V gives CDR1 SGHDN, CDR2 FVKESK. The germline V and J ends were trimmed by 2 bases and 0 bases, with 7 bases remaining between them. CDR3 nucleotides: TGTGCCAGCAGCCAACTTTCAGTGAACACTGAAGCTTTCTTT. Amino acid sequence: CASSQLSVNTEAFF.

The chain joins TRBV2 to TRBJ2-7, with 7 bases identical to TRBD2. The CDR3 is 14 amino acids. Germline V gene sequence: CDR1 SNHLY, CDR2 FYNNEI. The J segment lost 3 bases and the V segment lost 6 bases, leaving 8 bases of the junction unmatched. The CDR3, as DNA: TGTGCCAGCAGGAAAAGCGGGGCCGTCTACGAGCAGTACTTC. It encodes CASRKSGAVYEQYF.

The count of this clone is one. This sequence joins TRBV10-3 and TRBJ1-4; D perhaps matches TRBD1 (5 bases). Germline loops: CDR1 ENHRY, CDR2 SYGVKD. The CDR3 contains 13 residues. The germline V and J ends were trimmed by 3 bases and 8 bases, with 10 bases remaining between them. CDR3 protein: CAISDRVGEKLFF. In nucleotides, the CDR3 is TGTGCCATCAGTGACAGGGTAGGGGAAAAACTGTTTTTT.

The chain joins TRBV5-6 to TRBJ2-3; perhaps TRBD2 as D (6 bases). CDR1 and CDR2 (germline): SGHDT, YYEEEE. The CDR3 has 16 amino acids. V was shortened by 0 bases and J by 6 bases, with 17 bases between the two germline ends. CDR3 residues: CASSLGAGSPGDTQYF. CDR3 nucleotide sequence: TGTGCCAGCAGCTTGGGAGCGGGCAGTCCCGGGGATACGCAGTATTTT.

This sequence joins TRBV28 and TRBJ2-5; weak D call: TRBD1 (5 bases). CDR3 length: 16 residues. V was shortened by 4 bases and J by 9 bases, with 24 bases between the two germline ends. Per germline, CDR1 MDHEN and CDR2 SYDVKM. The CDR3 nucleotides read TGTGCCAGCAGTTCACAGGAGCCTGGGTTCAGGTGGGCCCAGTACTTC. Translated: CASSSQEPGFRWAQYF.

The chain carries TRBV13 and TRBJ2-1; maybe TRBD2 (6 bases). The CDR3 contains 15 residues. The V end was cut by 1 base, the J end by 4 bases, with 11 bases between. Germline CDR1 is PRHDT and CDR2 is FYEKMQ (reference sequence). As DNA, the CDR3 is TGTGCCAGCAGCTTAGTGTTACGGGGGTACAATGAGCAGTTCTTC. It is translated as CASSLVLRGYNEQFF.

The chain couples TRBV7-9 to TRBJ1-2, with a tentative D call TRBD1 (5 bases). The germline CDR1 and CDR2 sequences are SEHNR and FQNEAQ (reference sequence). The V gene lost 1 base and the J gene lost 6 bases, with 12 bases spanning the gap. The length of the CDR3 is 14 residues. The CDR3 sequence is CASSLGGRVNGYTF. CDR3 nucleotides: TGTGCCAGCAGCTTAGGGGGCAGGGTGAATGGCTACACCTTC.

The chain employs TRBV19 and TRBJ1-6; D unresolved. Germline CDR1 is LNHDA and CDR2 is SQIVND (reference sequence). This CDR3 comprises 13 residues. V was clipped by 3 bases and J by 6 bases, with 6 bases between them. CDR3 bases: TGTGCCAGTAGTATTCAGTCTAATTCACCCCTCCACTTT. This translates into CASSIQSNSPLHF.

This chain links TRBV18 with TRBJ1-3; perhaps TRBD1 as D (6 bases). The CDR3 has 16 residues. Germline V gene sequence: CDR1 KGHSH, CDR2 LQKENI. The V and J ends lost 2 bases and 2 bases respectively, with 13 bases between them. Here the CDR3 reads CASSPYNTGTGNTIYF. CDR3 bases: TGTGCCAGCTCACCATATAACACAGGGACTGGAAACACCATATATTTT.

The chain joins TRBV13 to TRBJ1-4; 9 bases are a match to TRBD1. The CDR3 is made up of 15 amino acids. J lost 8 bases, V lost 6 bases, and 10 bases had no gene match. The germline CDR1 and CDR2 sequences are PRHDT and FYEKMQ (reference sequence). CDR3 amino acids: CASRKIGTGREKLFF. The CDR3 DNA sequence: TGTGCCAGCAGGAAGATTGGGACAGGGAGAGAAAAACTGTTTTTT.

CDR3 region: CASSLQGSDEKLFF. Written as DNA, the CDR3 is TGTGCCAGCAGCTTACAGGGGTCTGATGAAAAACTGTTTTTT. The V and J genes are TRBV6-5 and TRBJ1-4, with 7 bases identical to TRBD1. The V gene's germline CDR1 is MNHEY and CDR2 SVGAGI. The ends lost 6 bases at V and 6 bases at J; junction bases unmatched: 7. The CDR3 spans 14 residues.

V gene TRBV18 combines with J gene TRBJ1-5, with D unresolved. V was shortened by 3 bases and J by 1 base, with 7 bases between the two germline ends. The CDR3 sequence is 14 residues long. CDR1 KGHSH and CDR2 LQKENI come from the germline V gene. The CDR3 sequence is CASSPSASNQPQHF. The CDR3 DNA is TGTGCCAGCTCACCCAGCGCGAGCAATCAGCCCCAGCATTTT.

The chain is built from TRBV5-6 and TRBJ2-7; D remains ambiguous. The length of the CDR3 is 13 residues. Germline V gene data show CDR1 as SGHDT and CDR2 as YYEEEE. V was trimmed by 1 base and J by 1 base, leaving 6 bases between them. The CDR3 loop is CASSLIRSYEQYF. The CDR3 DNA sequence: TGTGCCAGCAGCTTGATCCGGTCCTACGAGCAGTACTTC.